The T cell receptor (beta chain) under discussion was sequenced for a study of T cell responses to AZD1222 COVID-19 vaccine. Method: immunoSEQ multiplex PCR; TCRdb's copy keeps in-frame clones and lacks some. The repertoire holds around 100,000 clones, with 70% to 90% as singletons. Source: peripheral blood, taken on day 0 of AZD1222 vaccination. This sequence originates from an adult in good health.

As DNA, the CDR3 is TGTGCCAGCAGCTTAGAGAGCGGGGGGGCGACCGAGCAGTACTTC. Translated: CASSLESGGATEQYF. The V gene is TRBV11-2, the J gene TRBJ2-7; TRBD2 matches at 10 bases. This CDR3 region has 15 residues. Germline V lookup: CDR1 SGHAT, CDR2 FQNNGV. V shed 0 bases, J shed 6 bases, and the junction held 5 bases outside the gene matches.